The 8 T cell receptor beta chains listed next were all sequenced from one sample in a study of siplizumab effects on memory and regulatory T cells. Assay: immunoSEQ multiplex PCR; the TCRdb copy retains only in-frame clones and omits some. The sample has 90,000 to 95,000 clones, around 97% seen once. The source material was naive CD4+ T cells sorted from blood. The receptors shown here come from a human donor in good health.

J is TRBJ1-2 and V is TRBV27, with a tentative D call TRBD1 (6 bases). This CDR3 has 14 amino acids. V lost 8 bases and J 6 bases, leaving 19 bases between the germline ends. Germline V lookup: CDR1 MNHEY, CDR2 SMNVEV (reference sequence). In DNA, the CDR3 is TGTGCCAGCTCTTTGGGGAGATACAGGGATGGCTACACCTTC. Amino acid sequence: CASSLGRYRDGYTF.

The rearrangement uses TRBV7-9 and TRBJ2-5; D gene ambiguous. The CDR3 is 14 residues long. CDR1 is SEHNR, CDR2 FQNEAQ, per germline (reference sequence). V was trimmed by 2 bases and J by 1 base, leaving 8 bases between them. CDR3 nucleotide sequence: TGTGCCAGCAGCTTATCCTGGACCCAAGAGACCCAGTACTTC. It translates to CASSLSWTQETQYF.

In its sample, this clone was seen a few times. This sequence joins TRBV7-8 and TRBJ1-6; D gene unclear. The CDR3 totals 12 residues. V was pared by 1 base and J by 10 bases, with 5 bases between. The germline CDR1 and CDR2 sequences are SGHVS and FQNEAQ. CDR3 in DNA: TGTGCCAGCAGCTTAGGGCGCTCACCCCTCCACTTT. The encoded protein is CASSLGRSPLHF. Full variable domain (missing parts from reference TRBV7-8 and TRBJ1-6): GAGVSQSPRYKVAKRGQDVALRCDPISGHVSLFWYQQALGQGPEFLTYFQNEAQLDKSGLPSDRFFAERPEGSVSTLKIQRTQQEDSAVYLCASSLGRSPLHFGNGTRLTVT.

The CDR3 sequence: CASSASRGTGELFF. The CDR3 coding sequence is TGTGCCAGCTCAGCTAGCAGGGGCACCGGGGAGCTGTTTTTT. The chain couples TRBV14 to TRBJ2-2; D perhaps matches TRBD1 (6 bases). The CDR3 extends over 14 amino acids. The germline V and J ends were trimmed by 8 bases and 4 bases, with 14 bases remaining between them. Germline CDR1 is SGHDN and CDR2 is FVKESK.

The chain joins TRBV6-6 to TRBJ1-2; D is perhaps TRBD1 (6 bases). Looked up from germline, CDR1 is MNHNY and CDR2 is SVGAGI (reference sequence). Between the trimmed V and J ends, which lost 5 bases and 4 bases, there was a span of 17 bases. The CDR3 runs to 15 residues. In DNA form, the CDR3 reads TGTGCCAGCAGTCACAGGGACATCGTACGCTATGGCTACACCTTC. Protein product: CASSHRDIVRYGYTF.

CDR3 amino acids: CAISDRERTGELFF. Written as DNA, the CDR3 is TGTGCCATCAGTGACAGGGAGAGGACCGGGGAGCTGTTTTTT. V and J are TRBV10-3 and TRBJ2-2; D assignment may be TRBD1 or TRBD2 (5 bases each). From germline, CDR1 is ENHRY and CDR2 SYGVKD. CDR3 size: 14 residues. The ends were cut back, 3 bases at V and 5 bases at J, with 10 bases in the middle.

The V gene is TRBV10-3, the J gene TRBJ2-1; a possible D gene is TRBD2 (7 bases). The germline gives CDR1 ENHRY, CDR2 SYGVKD. V was pared by 6 bases and J by 6 bases, with 21 bases between. The CDR3 runs to 16 residues. The CDR3 protein is CAIRRGGEGLGNEQFF. CDR3 coding DNA: TGTGCCATCAGACGCGGGGGCGAGGGCCTGGGCAATGAGCAGTTCTTC.

This chain joins TRBV30 and TRBJ2-7; D unclear. This CDR3 spans 11 amino acids. Trimming stripped 3 bases from V and 4 bases from J, with 7 bases between. Germline assignment: CDR1 GTSNPN and CDR2 SVGIG (reference sequence). CDR3 DNA: TGTGCCTGGAGGGAAACTTACGAGCAGTACTTC. It codes for CAWRETYEQYF.